This T cell receptor beta chain was recorded in a study of blood T cell repertoires in COVID-19. In the study overall: From the United States, Italy and Spain came samples of acute and convalescent COVID-19.

Grouping used clinical history reported by participants in a survey and questionnaire. The authors' processing: Amplified reference gene primers provided the basis for estimating nucleated cell counts. The method was immunoSEQ multiplex PCR; TCRdb's version includes in-frame clones alone and lacks a portion of them. Clonal size and the V and J genes are those of that table, whereas D and trimming came from the DNA. The sample has about 240,000 clones, approximately 86% seen once. The sequence was obtained from a woman in her 40s with acute COVID-19. The sequenced sample was PBMCs or T cells enriched from blood (not recorded which).

This chain's CDR3 is CASSLPGHQETQYF. In DNA form, the CDR3 reads TGTGCCAGCAGCTTGCCGGGACATCAAGAGACCCAGTACTTC. The V call is TRBV5-6, the J call TRBJ2-5; D is perhaps TRBD1 (6 bases). CDR1 and CDR2 (germline): SGHDT, YYEEEE. The CDR3 has 14 amino acids. Trimming took 1 base from V and 2 from J, leaving 9 bases between them.